The 10 T cell receptor beta chains presented below share a single source sample, sequenced in a study of technical replicates of blood from a few donors. Using immunoSEQ multiplex PCR, the repertoire was profiled, and TCRdb retains in-frame clones only, with some absent. The sample holds tens of thousands of clones, approximately 90% seen once. Sequences were obtained from T cells isolated from PBMCs. Source of these receptors: a human donor in good health.

The CDR3 nucleotides are TGCGCCAGCAGCCAGACGGGCACTGAAGCTTTCTTT. Encoded protein: CASSQTGTEAFF. The rearrangement uses TRBV5-1 and TRBJ1-1; D uncertain. Germline lookup yields CDR1 SGHRS and CDR2 YFSETQ. The CDR3 runs 12 residues. Trimming left V 4 bases short and J 4 bases short, with 8 bases between. Full variable domain (outside the CDR3, taken from reference TRBV5-1 and TRBJ1-1): KAGVTQTPRYLIKTRGQQVTLSCSPISGHRSVSWYQQTPGQGLQFLFEYFSETQRNKGNFPGRFSGRQFSNSRSEMNVSTLELGDSALYLCASSQTGTEAFFGQGTRLTVV.

This sequence joins TRBV7-9 and TRBJ2-2; TRBD1 is a possible D gene (6 bases). The V gene's germline CDR1 is SEHNR and CDR2 FQNEAQ (reference sequence). Trimming stripped 4 bases from V and 7 bases from J, with 19 bases between. The CDR3 spans 16 residues. The CDR3: CASSSEQGRRSGELFF. CDR3 DNA sequence: TGTGCCAGCAGCTCAGAACAGGGACGGCGGAGCGGGGAGCTGTTTTTT.

The V call is TRBV29-1, the J call TRBJ2-7; 7 bases are shared with TRBD2. The CDR3 is made up of 14 amino acids. CDR1 is SQVTM, CDR2 ANQGSEA, per germline. Trimming took 5 bases from V and 1 from J; bases not matched to a gene: 8. The DNA of the CDR3 is TGCAGCGTTCTGGCCGCCGGGGGGTCCTACGAGCAGTACTTC. Amino acid sequence: CSVLAAGGSYEQYF.

V and J are TRBV7-9 and TRBJ1-1; 7 nucleotides agree with TRBD1. Trimming at V came to 6 bases and at J to 5 bases, leaving 21 bases not matched to a gene. CDR1 is SEHNR, CDR2 FQNEAQ, per germline (reference sequence). This CDR3 region has 18 residues. CDR3 DNA sequence: TGTGCCAGCAGAACCCCGCAGGGGGGTGCCCGTGGTCGGACTGAAGCTTTCTTT. Translation gives CASRTPQGGARGRTEAFF.

This clone was counted between two and nine times. The chain combines TRBV5-1 with TRBJ2-2; 7 bases agree with TRBD1. The CDR3 contains 15 residues. Germline CDR1 is SGHRS and CDR2 is YFSETQ. J gave up 1 base and V 0 bases, and 0 bases lay outside the gene matches. The CDR3 coding sequence is TGCGCCAGCAGCTTGGGGACAGGGAACACCGGGGAGCTGTTTTTT. It is translated as CASSLGTGNTGELFF.

This clone was detected only once. The chain joins TRBV29-1 to TRBJ2-7; D is possibly TRBD1 (6 bases). In germline, CDR1 is SQVTM, CDR2 ANQGSEA. The CDR3 runs 14 residues. With 4 bases removed from V and 4 bases from J, the gap between germline ends came to 17 bases. The CDR3 is CSVVPLGGLYEQYF. Written as DNA, the CDR3 is TGCAGCGTTGTCCCCCTAGGGGGATTATACGAGCAGTACTTC.

The table lists this clone with a count of one. J is TRBJ2-1 and V is TRBV6-1, with 9 bases aligning to TRBD2. The J segment lost 8 bases and the V segment lost 6 bases, leaving 17 bases of the junction unmatched. This CDR3 comprises 17 residues. CDR1 is MNHNS and CDR2 is SASEGT in the germline V gene. The CDR3 reads CASRERTSVVGRHEQFF. In nucleotides, the CDR3 is TGTGCCAGCAGGGAAAGGACTAGCGTTGTGGGGAGGCATGAGCAGTTCTTC.

The rearrangement joins TRBV19 to TRBJ2-3, with 12 bases matching TRBD2. Per the germline V gene, CDR1 is LNHDA and CDR2 is SQIVND (reference sequence). This CDR3 contains 15 residues. Trimming cost V 8 bases and J 3 bases; bases outside gene matches: 6. The CDR3: CASGLAGTITDTQYF. CDR3 sequence (DNA): TGTGCCAGTGGACTAGCGGGAACTATTACAGATACGCAGTATTTT.

The genes are TRBV5-1 and TRBJ2-5; maybe TRBD1 (6 bases). This CDR3 comprises 15 residues. V lost 0 bases and J lost 2, with 11 bases in between. Germline V gene data show CDR1 as SGHRS and CDR2 as YFSETQ. The CDR3 is CASSLETGKQETQYF. CDR3 coding DNA: TGCGCCAGCAGCTTGGAGACAGGCAAACAAGAGACCCAGTACTTC.

The chain employs TRBV7-9 and TRBJ1-2; the D is unclear. Trimming cost V 1 base and J 8 bases, with 8 bases left between them. CDR3 length: 12 residues. Germline assignment: CDR1 SEHNR and CDR2 FQNEAQ (reference sequence). For the CDR3, the DNA is TGTGCCAGCAGCTTAGTGAGGAGGGGCTACACCTTC. It specifies CASSLVRRGYTF.